Detailed here is one T cell receptor (beta chain). This entry comes from a study of regulatory T cells in long-lasting Graves disease. Building of the TCR beta libraries involved iRepertoire HTBI primers and Arm-PCR of CDR3 regions. Each CDR3 protein is one row after TCRdb ran MiXCR on the multiplex PCR reads. The sample includes 530,000 or so distinct CDR3 sequences, 13% of them seen just once. Time point defined: newly diagnosed GD, antithyroid drugs for less than 3 months. PBMCs were the source of the RNA used for TCR sequencing. V lost 3 bases to trimming and J lost 2 bases; unmatched junction nucleotides: 14. Germline assignment: CDR1 SGDLS and CDR2 YYNGEE. The CDR3 sequence is 18 residues long. The data were also submitted as part of a second study, on T cells in Graves' hyperthyroidism and ophthalmopathy.

The receptor comes from a man aged 25 to 40 with Graves disease. The chain couples TRBV9 to TRBJ2-7; 10 positions match TRBD2. Sequenced here: peripheral blood mononuclear cells (PBMCs), sampled at new diagnosis, from a patient treated with antithyroid drugs. CDR3 DNA: TGTGCCAGCAGCGCTCGATGGGGCCCAGCGGGAGGGACCTACGAGCAGTACTTC. It specifies CASSARWGPAGGTYEQYF.